The 20 T cell receptor beta chains presented below share a single source sample, sequenced in a study of early T cells in non-severe SARS-CoV-2 infection (dated by TCRdb to 2020 to 2022). The method behind the library was 5' RACE. Sequencing used a NextSeq 500. The public reads were run again by TCRdb, first through fastp at Q25 and then through MiXCR, and only productive beta chains were kept. CDR3 protein sequences are deduplicated, and each keeps its most common genes and DNA. The sample contains 25,000 to 30,000 distinct CDR3 sequences, roughly 6% of them found a single time. Of the sample, approximately 24% is held by the ten largest clones. The sample consisted of whole blood. The receptors shown here come from an adult who was a healthcare worker with PCR-confirmed SARS-CoV-2 infection or an uninfected control (not recorded which).

This clonotype came up a few times. This chain uses TRBV29-1 with TRBJ2-1; 8 nucleotides match TRBD1. CDR1 and CDR2 from the germline V gene are SQVTM and ANQGSEA. The CDR3 is 13 amino acids. V shed 7 bases, J shed 10 bases, and the junction held 12 bases outside the gene matches. CDR3 bases: TGCAGCGCCGAGGGGCAGGGGGCGGTGGAGCAGTTCTTC. It codes for CSAEGQGAVEQFF.

At least ten counts were recorded for this clonotype. This rearrangement joins TRBV4-3 to TRBJ1-4, with 9 bases matching TRBD1. There are 15 residues in the CDR3. Germline CDR1 and CDR2: LGHNA and YSLEER. V lost 0 bases and J lost 5; bases outside the gene matches: 1. The CDR3 DNA is TGCGCCAGCAGCCAAGAGGGACAGGGAAATGAAAAACTGTTTTTT. The encoded protein is CASSQEGQGNEKLFF.

This clonotype has a count of ten or more. This chain uses TRBV24-1 with TRBJ2-5; TRBD2 agrees at 7 bases. The CDR3 contains 15 residues. After removal of 5 bases from V and 1 base from J, the junction contained 6 bases not matched to a gene. Germline loops: CDR1 KGHDR, CDR2 SFDVKD. CDR3 DNA: TGTGCCACCAGTGGGAGTAGCGGGTTCCAAGAGACCCAGTACTTC. Amino acid sequence: CATSGSSGFQETQYF.

This clonotype was recorded many times. The chain employs TRBV7-6 and TRBJ2-3; 11 nucleotides agree with TRBD2. V trimming: 5 bases; J trimming: 4 bases; junction bases outside the gene matches: 8. The CDR3 loop spans 16 amino acids. Germline assignment: CDR1 SGHVS and CDR2 FNYEAQ. CDR3 bases: TGTGCCAGCAGCACTCGACTAGCGGGGATGGCAGATACGCAGTATTTT. Protein product: CASSTRLAGMADTQYF.

This clonotype was detected many times. J is TRBJ2-1 and V is TRBV6-2 or TRBV6-3; TRBD2 matches at 8 bases. The CDR3 has 20 amino acids. Per the germline V gene, CDR1 is MNHEY and CDR2 is SVGEGT. Unmatched junction bases numbered 25, after V lost 8 bases and J lost 4 bases. CDR3 sequence: CASAGGSLKRGGPRYNEQFF. DNA of the CDR3: TGTGCCAGCGCGGGGGGCAGCCTAAAAAGAGGTGGCCCGCGATACAATGAGCAGTTCTTC.

This clonotype occurred many times. The V call is TRBV24-1, the J call TRBJ2-3; D is unclear. Germline assignment: CDR1 KGHDR and CDR2 SFDVKD. Trimming took 8 bases from V and 0 from J, leaving 8 bases between them. CDR3 length: 13 residues. CDR3 nucleotides: TGTGCCACCAAGGGATCTAGCACAGATACGCAGTATTTT. Its translation is CATKGSSTDTQYF.

A few counts support this clonotype. This chain joins TRBV5-4 and TRBJ2-7; TRBD2 matches at 11 bases. Germline CDR1 reads SGHNT; CDR2 reads YYREEE (reference sequence). The CDR3 has 15 amino acids. Unmatched junction bases numbered 6, after V lost 0 bases and J lost 7 bases. The CDR3: CASSLGTSGSREQYF. The CDR3 DNA reads TGTGCCAGCAGCTTGGGGACTAGCGGGTCTCGAGAGCAGTACTTC. The full variable domain, completed using reference TRBV5-4 and TRBJ2-7, is ETGVTQSPTHLIKTRGQQVTLRCSSQSGHNTVSWYQQALGQGPQFIFQYYREEENGRGNFPPRFSGLQFPNYSSELNVNALELDDSALYLCASSLGTSGSREQYFGPGTRLTVT.

This clonotype was seen ten or more times. The gene calls are TRBV21-1 and TRBJ2-7; TRBD1 is taken as the D call from the table, unchecked against the DNA. TRBV21-1 has pseudogene status. The CDR3 covers 15 residues. CDR3 loop: CASSSSLTGIRGQYF. For the CDR3, the DNA is TGTGCCAGCAGCAGCTCCCTAACAGGGATAAGAGGGCAGTACTTC.

In this sample, this clonotype turned up many times. V usage is TRBV28 and J usage is TRBJ1-1; D remains unclear. This CDR3 region has 13 residues. The germline CDR1 and CDR2 sequences are MDHEN and SYDVKM. Deletions cut 6 bases from V and 3 bases from J, with 11 bases between. The CDR3 protein is CASRLAAYTEAFF. The DNA for the CDR3 is TGTGCCAGCAGACTCGCAGCTTACACTGAAGCTTTCTTT.

A remark on this clonotype: This may arise from a read error, as a much more abundant clone is one base away. The rearrangement links TRBV9 to TRBJ2-7; TRBD2 matches 14 bases. This CDR3 has 16 amino acids. V lost 3 bases, J lost 5 bases, and 7 bases stayed unmatched. CDR1 and CDR2 (germline): SGDLS, YYNGEE. The CDR3 sequence: CASSAGTSGGFDEQYF. DNA of the CDR3: TGTGCCAGCAGCGCCGGGACTAGCGGGGGTTTCGACGAGCAGTACTTC.

This clonotype was seen ten or more times. The rearrangement joins TRBV18 to TRBJ2-1; tentatively, D is TRBD2 (6 bases). Germline V CDR1 and CDR2: KGHSH, LQKENI. V shed 0 bases and J shed 6 bases, with 12 bases lying between them. CDR3 length: 15 residues. Here the CDR3 DNA reads TGTGCCAGCTCACCACCGGTTCGGAGGGGCAATGAGCAGTTCTTC. Encoded protein: CASSPPVRRGNEQFF.

A few counts support this clonotype. The genes are TRBV13 and TRBJ2-7; 8 bases agree with TRBD1. V shed 5 bases and J 2 bases; nucleotides not matched to a gene: 5. The CDR3 is 14 residues long. Per germline, CDR1 PRHDT and CDR2 FYEKMQ (reference sequence). CDR3 nucleotides: TGTGCCAGCAGCCCCGGGGACAGGCCCTACGAGCAGTACTTC. Translating gives CASSPGDRPYEQYF.

This clonotype was detected ten times or more. V usage is TRBV24-1 and J usage is TRBJ2-1; no reliable D call. The CDR3 loop spans 12 amino acids. Germline V gene lookup returns CDR1 KGHDR and CDR2 SFDVKD. The V end was cut by 4 bases, the J end by 5 bases, with 5 bases between. The CDR3 nucleotides read TGTGCCACCAGTGACAGGAACAATGAGCAGTTCTTC. Amino acids: CATSDRNNEQFF.

The sample holds many counts of this clonotype. This CDR3 is missing its conserved last phenylalanine or tryptophan, likely due to a read error. J is TRBJ1-2 and V is TRBV7-2; TRBD1 matches 8 bases. The CDR3 contains 14 residues. Germline-derived CDR1 and CDR2 are SGHTA and FQGNSA. Trimming at V came to 6 bases and at J to 4 bases, leaving 7 bases not matched to a gene. For the CDR3, the DNA is TGTGCCAGCAGTCCCCAGGGGGCATTCTATGGCTACACCCTC. Residues: CASSPQGAFYGYTL.

This clonotype was seen a few times. The chain couples TRBV15 to TRBJ2-7, with 7 bases aligning to TRBD2. V dropped 8 bases and J dropped 3; count of bases not matched to a gene: 1. Germline CDR1 is LNHNV and CDR2 is YYDKDF (reference sequence). The CDR3 has 11 amino acids. CDR3 residues: CATGTNYEQYF. CDR3 nucleotide sequence: TGTGCCACCGGGACTAACTACGAGCAGTACTTC.

This clonotype was observed at least ten times. This chain joins TRBV19 and TRBJ2-7; TRBD1 aligns across 9 bases. The CDR3 has 16 residues. The germline V gene encodes CDR1 LNHDA and CDR2 SQIVND (reference sequence). The V segment lost 6 bases and the J segment 2 bases; nucleotides outside the gene matches: 11. The CDR3 spells CASSLRQGVRTYEQYF. The DNA of the CDR3 is TGTGCCAGTAGCCTCCGACAGGGGGTTCGTACCTACGAGCAGTACTTC.

This clonotype was seen ten or more times. V is TRBV7-8 and J is TRBJ2-1; no reliable D call. The CDR3 is 11 residues long. The V end lost 5 bases, the J end lost 6 bases, and 5 bases lay between the germline ends. Germline CDR1 is SGHVS and CDR2 is FQNEAQ. This chain's CDR3 is CASSRRNEQFF. In DNA form, the CDR3 reads TGTGCCAGCAGCCGTCGCAATGAGCAGTTCTTC.

V gene TRBV2 combines with J gene TRBJ1-5; the D gene is possibly TRBD1 (6 bases). Germline lookup yields CDR1 SNHLY and CDR2 FYNNEI. With 0 bases removed from V and 2 bases from J, the gap between germline ends came to 11 bases. This CDR3 has 16 residues. The CDR3 sequence is CASSEAVAGGNQPQHF. DNA of the CDR3: TGTGCCAGCAGTGAAGCCGTGGCAGGGGGCAATCAGCCCCAGCATTTT.

This clonotype was detected ten times or more. The chain couples TRBV20-1 to TRBJ2-5; D is unresolved. This CDR3 comprises 14 residues. Trimming pared 0 bases from V and 1 base from J, leaving 9 bases between. Germline values: CDR1 DFQATT, CDR2 SNEGSKA (reference sequence). The CDR3 loop is CSARDTGSQETQYF. CDR3 coding DNA: TGCAGTGCTAGAGATACGGGCAGCCAAGAGACCCAGTACTTC.

In this sample, this clonotype turned up many times. The chain combines TRBV20-1 with TRBJ2-7, with 12 bases aligning to TRBD2. Germline V gene data show CDR1 as DFQATT and CDR2 as SNEGSKA (reference sequence). This CDR3 comprises 13 residues. With 5 bases clipped from V and 6 bases from J, the junction kept 5 bases outside the gene matches. CDR3 nucleotides: TGCAGTGCTCCGACTAGCGGGAGTGCCGAGCAGTACTTC. Translated, it gives CSAPTSGSAEQYF.